A selection of T cell receptor beta chains follows, all from one sample in a study of vaccination and CD4 T cells after COVID-19. TCRdb processed the PCR reads anew with MiXCR; each CDR3 protein has one entry. This sample has some 26,000 distinct CDR3 sequences, with about 50% found just once. No antigen has been identified for these receptors. This specimen consisted of CD4+ T cells from blood, cultured in vitro, obtained before SARS-CoV-2 vaccination. These receptors all come from a human donor who received a COVID-19 vaccine. The conserved cysteine and the conserved F or W are not part of the CDR3 here. Fields, in order: V gene, J gene, CDR3 protein.

TRBV24-1	TRBJ2-3	ATTRGQGTDTQY
TRBV7-9	TRBJ2-6	ASSLGVGSGANVLT
TRBV11-3	TRBJ1-2	ASSSSGTGQGAKGYT
TRBV5-1	TRBJ2-2	ASSLLVGDSTGELF
TRBV25-1	TRBJ2-7	ASSLDPREPYEQY
TRBV7-2	TRBJ1-2	ASSLGRGYGYT
TRBV18	TRBJ2-3	ASSPPLLAGGITDTQY
TRBV6-1	TRBJ1-4	ASRPPGGIREKLF
TRBV6-5	TRBJ1-5	ASSSGTGRFGQPQH
TRBV25-1	TRBJ1-1	ASSELGGRNTEAF
TRBV7-3	TRBJ2-5	ASSSGAWETQY
TRBV6-1	TRBJ1-2	ASSSALSQGYGYT
TRBV27	TRBJ2-2	ASSLSPLLADNTGELF
TRBV24-1	TRBJ2-3	ATSPDGLAVSTDTQY
TRBV10-1	TRBJ1-3	ASSEPGVTIY
TRBV6-2/TRBV6-3	TRBJ1-2	ASSYTLGQGASYGYT
TRBV27	TRBJ1-1	ASSSLGGVDRANTEAF
TRBV12-3/TRBV12-4	TRBJ1-2	ASSPTGGNYGYT
TRBV10-3	TRBJ2-3	AISEERGGGDTQY
TRBV20-1	TRBJ2-1	SAITSGGPAYNEQF
TRBV19	TRBJ1-2	ASSMVPGGRQVYGYT
TRBV21-1	TRBJ1-6	ASSNKGVGDNNSPLH
TRBV20-1	TRBJ2-5	SAGKFSALLDETQY
TRBV12-3/TRBV12-4	TRBJ2-3	ASSSPPSTDTQY
TRBV6-1	TRBJ2-3	ASSRQGLTDTQY
TRBV20-1	TRBJ2-1	SARVRYNEQF
TRBV4-2	TRBJ2-5	ASSQIRQGVIETQY
TRBV6-1	TRBJ2-5	ASSDHRGTYQETQY
TRBV11-3	TRBJ1-2	ASSLRGGYYGYT
TRBV19	TRBJ1-6	ASSSGTVLSPLH
TRBV27	TRBJ2-3	ASSTRGAGRDTQY
TRBV20-1	TRBJ1-3	SARQGAQGNTIY
TRBV5-1	TRBJ1-2	ASSLKGDGYGYT
TRBV27	TRBJ2-3	ASRLGRLAVADTQY
TRBV25-1	TRBJ2-2	ASSETNPGQGLPGELF
TRBV10-3	TRBJ1-1	AISEASTGGTEAF
TRBV11-2	TRBJ1-1	ASTLTGGTEAF
TRBV7-9	TRBJ1-2	ASSHGTDGYT
TRBV19	TRBJ2-2	ASSIRGGAFGELF
TRBV12-3/TRBV12-4	TRBJ2-5	ATGDREQETQY
TRBV9	TRBJ1-1	ASSRIRDRNRANTEAF
TRBV25-1	TRBJ1-6	ASLRDRGDKDSPLH
TRBV15	TRBJ1-5	ATSRDPGTGKNQPQH
TRBV20-1	TRBJ1-3	SAREDRVTSGNTIY